The present entry profiles one T cell receptor beta chain with its context. Its recognized antigen is unknown. There are no base qualities to consult, and no much larger clone falls within one base. These data are taken from a study of CD8+ T cells in alopecia areata (dated by TCRdb to 2017 to 2018). About the study as a whole: The treated patients took part in an open-label pilot trial in which moderate-to-severe alopecia areata was treated with oral tofacitinib at 5 to 10 mg twice daily. Patients stayed on tofacitinib for 6 to 18 months and then had 6 months of follow-up off drug so that delayed response and recurrence could be assessed. For the treated patients, the SALT score, which quantifies what percentage of scalp surface area is affected, served as the measure of disease severity. High-throughput TCRbeta sequencing was used to examine T cell clonal expansion in alopecia areata in both the C3H/HeJ mouse model and human patients. On the human side, TCRbeta sequencing was run on scalp tissue and on sorted CD4+ and CD8+ peripheral blood T cells from healthy controls and from alopecia areata patients with either patchy or totalis/universalis disease. Tofacitinib-treated patients had biopsies at baseline and at 4 and 24 weeks of treatment, with a later scalp biopsy in several patients. Scalp clonality was compared among normal scalp (n=4), patchy alopecia areata scalp (n=8), and alopecia totalis/universalis scalp (n=8). RNA came from the PAXgene miRNA kit for fixed scalp, the miRNeasy kit for PBMCs, and the RNeasy kit for mouse skin. Amplification of TCRbeta CDR3 regions was done by immunoSEQ multiplex PCR using 35 Vbeta forward primers and 13 Jbeta reverse primers.

Including cysteine and phenylalanine, the CDR3 has 14 amino acids. Only the CDR3 portion is preserved as DNA: 42 bases, with reading frame beginning at the first base. From the germline V gene (reference sequence), CDR1 is GTSNPN and CDR2 is SVGIG. V sheds 4 bases and J sheds 1 base, leaving 13 bases between their ends. Libraries were prepared through the immunoSEQ multiplex PCR assay. RNA was extracted from all samples and reverse transcribed into cDNA as template for TCR sequencing. SuperScript III was used to make first-strand cDNA, primed with a 2:1 mix of oligo-dT and random hexamers. A synthetic immune receptor repertoire was used to measure amplification bias, and any remaining bias was corrected computationally. As for the authors' bioinformatics: Raw reads were preprocessed for error removal, and CDR3 was defined according to IMGT conventions as running from the conserved cysteine to phenylalanine. Clonality was computed as 1 minus the Shannon entropy, with the entropy normalized by log2 of the number of productive unique TCRs. Whether each scalp clone was CD4 or CD8 was inferred by checking scalp TCRbeta sequences against the CD4 and CD8 repertoires from sorted blood. Entries here come from immuneACCESS through TCRdb and include only in-frame sequences with V and J called. Some clones fail to appear in such tables; in the studies checked, an unresolved V gene covers under half of the shortfall, and the cause of the remainder is unknown. The DNA gave D and trimming, while V, J and clone size come from that table. In this sample the table shows about 250,000 clones, 50% to 75% of which occur a single time. Clones ranked in the top ten supply about 0.88% of the sample.

On the study overall, not on this receptor specifically: Tofacitinib significantly lowered scalp clonality and the number of expanded CD8+ clones among the top 100 scalp clones. Compared with mice, TCR sequences shared between patients were less clear, possibly partly because of HLA diversity across the patient population. Because the treated cohort was small and had just a single nonresponder, larger studies are needed to establish links between baseline CD8+ expansion and response. During tofacitinib treatment, many expanded lesional clones remained in scalp and blood, and this persistence may partly explain relapse after treatment is stopped. Unlike mouse skin, where gammadelta T cells dominate, normal human skin contains resident alphabeta T cells that get sequenced too, which complicates analysis of the scalp TCR repertoire. Compared with normal scalp, lesional scalp had higher clonality and more expanded CD8+ clones, particularly in alopecia totalis/universalis, a pattern that suggests antigenic drive.

Per the publication, the treatment or condition label means: oral pan-JAK inhibitor, 5-10 mg twice daily. From alopecia areata patients, peripheral blood was collected along with lesional scalp punch biopsies. PBMCs were separated by density centrifugation and stained for CD3, CD4 and CD8, after which CD4+ and CD8+ T cells were sorted on a FACSAria. The rearrangement combines TRBV30 with TRBJ1-2; TRBD1 is a possible D gene, resting on 5 matching bases. This receptor was obtained from a human donor with alopecia areata. The sample in question was CD4+ T cells sorted from blood, obtained around week 53, from a patient treated with tofacitinib. CDR3 sequence: CAWTKGLINYGYTF. Here is the DNA: TGTGCCTGGACGAAGGGGCTAATTAACTATGGCTACACCTTC. This CDR3, with the reference TRBV30 and TRBJ1-2 proteins standing in past its ends, gives the full variable domain SQTIHQWPATLVQPVGSPLSLECTVEGTSNPNLYWYRQAAGRGLQLLFYSVGIGQISSEVPQNLSASRPQDRQFILSSKKLLLSDSGFYLCAWTKGLINYGYTFGSGTRLTVV.